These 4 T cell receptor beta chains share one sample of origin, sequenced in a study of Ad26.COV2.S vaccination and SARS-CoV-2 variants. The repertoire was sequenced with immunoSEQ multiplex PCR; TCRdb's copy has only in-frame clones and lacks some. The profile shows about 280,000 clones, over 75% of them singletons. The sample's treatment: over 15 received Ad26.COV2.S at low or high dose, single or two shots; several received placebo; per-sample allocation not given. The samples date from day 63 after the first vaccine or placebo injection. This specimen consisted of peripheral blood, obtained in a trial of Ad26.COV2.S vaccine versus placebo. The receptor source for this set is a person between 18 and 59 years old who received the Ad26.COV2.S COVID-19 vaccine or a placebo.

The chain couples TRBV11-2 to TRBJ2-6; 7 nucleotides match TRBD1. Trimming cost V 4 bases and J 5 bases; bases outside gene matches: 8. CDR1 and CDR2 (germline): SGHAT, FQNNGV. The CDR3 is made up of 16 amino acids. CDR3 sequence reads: CASSSPLGGWANVLTF. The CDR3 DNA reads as TGTGCCAGCAGCTCACCACTAGGGGGCTGGGCCAACGTCCTGACTTTC.

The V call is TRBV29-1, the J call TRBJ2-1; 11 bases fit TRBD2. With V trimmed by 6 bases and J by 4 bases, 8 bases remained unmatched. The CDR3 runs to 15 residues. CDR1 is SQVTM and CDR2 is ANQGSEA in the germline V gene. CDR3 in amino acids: CSVFSGGAGYNEQFF. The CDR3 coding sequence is TGCAGCGTCTTTAGCGGGGGGGCCGGGTACAATGAGCAGTTCTTC.

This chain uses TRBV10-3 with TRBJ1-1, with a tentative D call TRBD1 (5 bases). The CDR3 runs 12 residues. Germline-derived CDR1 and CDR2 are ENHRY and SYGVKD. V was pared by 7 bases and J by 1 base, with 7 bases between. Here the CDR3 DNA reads TGTGCCATCAACCAGGGGAACACTGAAGCTTTCTTT. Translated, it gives CAINQGNTEAFF.

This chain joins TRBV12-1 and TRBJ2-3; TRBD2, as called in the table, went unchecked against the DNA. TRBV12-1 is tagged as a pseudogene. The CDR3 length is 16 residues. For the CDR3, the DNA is TGTGCCAGCAGCCGGCCGGGACTAGTGGCCTCAGATACGCAGTATTTT. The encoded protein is CASSRPGLVASDTQYF.